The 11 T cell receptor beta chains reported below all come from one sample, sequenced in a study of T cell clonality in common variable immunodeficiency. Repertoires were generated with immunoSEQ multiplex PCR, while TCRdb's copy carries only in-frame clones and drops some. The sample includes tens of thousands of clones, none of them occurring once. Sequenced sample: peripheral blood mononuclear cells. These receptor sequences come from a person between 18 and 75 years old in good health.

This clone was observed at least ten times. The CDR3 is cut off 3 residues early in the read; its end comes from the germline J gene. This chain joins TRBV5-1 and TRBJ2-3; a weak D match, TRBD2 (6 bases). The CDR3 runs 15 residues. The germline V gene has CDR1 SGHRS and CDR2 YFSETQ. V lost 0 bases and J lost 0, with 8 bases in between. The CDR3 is CASSLEGTSTDTQYF. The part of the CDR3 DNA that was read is TGCGCCAGCAGCTTGGAGGGGACTAGCACAGATACG.

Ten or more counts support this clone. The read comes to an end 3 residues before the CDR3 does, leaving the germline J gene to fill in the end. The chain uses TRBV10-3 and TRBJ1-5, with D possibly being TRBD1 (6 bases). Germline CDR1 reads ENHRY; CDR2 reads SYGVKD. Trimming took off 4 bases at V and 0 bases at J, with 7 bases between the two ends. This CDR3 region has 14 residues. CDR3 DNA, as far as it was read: TGTGCCATCAGTGCGGACAGTAGCAATCAGCCC. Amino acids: CAISADSSNQP. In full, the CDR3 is CAISADSSNQPQHF.

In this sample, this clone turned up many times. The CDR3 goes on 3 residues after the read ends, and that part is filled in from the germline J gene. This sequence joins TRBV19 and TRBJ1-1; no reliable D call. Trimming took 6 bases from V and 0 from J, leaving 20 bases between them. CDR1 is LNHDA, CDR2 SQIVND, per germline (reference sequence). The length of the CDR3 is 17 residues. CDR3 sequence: CASSLKTYNFMNTEAFF. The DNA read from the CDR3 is TGTGCCAGTAGCCTTAAAACGTACAATTTCATGAACACTGAA.

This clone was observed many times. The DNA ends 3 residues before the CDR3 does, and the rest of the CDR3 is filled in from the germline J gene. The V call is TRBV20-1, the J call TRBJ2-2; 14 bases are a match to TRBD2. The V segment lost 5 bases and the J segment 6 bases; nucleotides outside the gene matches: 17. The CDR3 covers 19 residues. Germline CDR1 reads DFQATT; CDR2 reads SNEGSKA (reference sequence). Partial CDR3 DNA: TGCAGTGCTCCCCCCCCTACGACTAGCGGGAGGGCCACGTCCGGGGAG. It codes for CSAPPPTTSGRATSGE. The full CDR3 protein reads CSAPPPTTSGRATSGELFF.

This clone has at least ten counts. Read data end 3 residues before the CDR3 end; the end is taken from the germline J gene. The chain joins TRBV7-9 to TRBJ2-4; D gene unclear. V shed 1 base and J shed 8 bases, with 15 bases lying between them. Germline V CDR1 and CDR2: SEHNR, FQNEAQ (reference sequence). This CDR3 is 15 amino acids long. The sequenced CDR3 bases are TGTGCCAGCAGCTTAGGTTCCAAGCCAGGATACATT. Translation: CASSLGSKPGYI. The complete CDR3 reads CASSLGSKPGYIQYF.

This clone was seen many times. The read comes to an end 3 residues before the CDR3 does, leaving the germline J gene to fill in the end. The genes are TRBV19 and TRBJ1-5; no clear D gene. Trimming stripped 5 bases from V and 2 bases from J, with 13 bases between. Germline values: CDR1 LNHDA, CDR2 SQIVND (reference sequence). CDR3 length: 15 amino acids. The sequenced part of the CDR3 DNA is TGTGCCAGTAGTCCCGCGGGAGGTGGCAATCAGCCC. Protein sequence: CASSPAGGGNQP. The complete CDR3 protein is CASSPAGGGNQPQHF. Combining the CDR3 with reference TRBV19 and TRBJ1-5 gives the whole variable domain DGGITQSPKYLFRKEGQNVTLSCEQNLNHDAMYWYRQDPGQGLRLIYYSQIVNDFQKGDIAEGYSVSREKKESFPLTVTSAQKNPTAFYLCASSPAGGGNQPQHFGDGTRLSIL.

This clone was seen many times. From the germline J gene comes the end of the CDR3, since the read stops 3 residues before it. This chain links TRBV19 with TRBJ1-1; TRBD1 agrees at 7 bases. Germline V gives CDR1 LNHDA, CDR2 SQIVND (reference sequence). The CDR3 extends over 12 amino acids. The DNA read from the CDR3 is TGTGCCAGTAGAGGGGAAGGGGGCTCA. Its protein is CASRGEGGS. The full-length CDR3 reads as CASRGEGGSAFF.

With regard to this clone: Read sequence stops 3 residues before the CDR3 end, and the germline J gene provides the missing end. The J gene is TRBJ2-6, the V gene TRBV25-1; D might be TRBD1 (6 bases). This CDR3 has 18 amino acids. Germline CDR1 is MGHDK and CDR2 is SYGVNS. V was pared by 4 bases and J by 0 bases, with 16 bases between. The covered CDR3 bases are TGTGCCAGCAGTGCCCAACAGGGCGACAGCTCTGGGGCCAACGTC. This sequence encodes CASSAQQGDSSGANV. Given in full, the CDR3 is CASSAQQGDSSGANVLTF.

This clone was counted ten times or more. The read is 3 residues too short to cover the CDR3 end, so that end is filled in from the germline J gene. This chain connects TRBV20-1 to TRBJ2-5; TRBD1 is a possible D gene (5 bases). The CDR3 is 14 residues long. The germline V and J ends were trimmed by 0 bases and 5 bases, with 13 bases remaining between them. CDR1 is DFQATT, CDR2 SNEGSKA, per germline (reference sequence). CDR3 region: CSARDPRGGETQYF. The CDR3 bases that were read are TGCAGTGCTAGAGATCCTAGGGGTGGGGAGACC.

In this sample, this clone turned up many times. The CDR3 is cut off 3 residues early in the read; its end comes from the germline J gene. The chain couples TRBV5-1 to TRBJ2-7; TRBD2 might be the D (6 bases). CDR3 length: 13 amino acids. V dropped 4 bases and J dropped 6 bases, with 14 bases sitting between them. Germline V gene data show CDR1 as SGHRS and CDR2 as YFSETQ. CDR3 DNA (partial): TGCGCCAGCAGCCCTACTAGCACGCGCGAG. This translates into CASSPTSTRE. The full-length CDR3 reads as CASSPTSTREQYF. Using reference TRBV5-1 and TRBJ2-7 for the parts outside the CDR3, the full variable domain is KAGVTQTPRYLIKTRGQQVTLSCSPISGHRSVSWYQQTPGQGLQFLFEYFSETQRNKGNFPGRFSGRQFSNSRSEMNVSTLELGDSALYLCASSPTSTREQYFGPGTRLTVT.

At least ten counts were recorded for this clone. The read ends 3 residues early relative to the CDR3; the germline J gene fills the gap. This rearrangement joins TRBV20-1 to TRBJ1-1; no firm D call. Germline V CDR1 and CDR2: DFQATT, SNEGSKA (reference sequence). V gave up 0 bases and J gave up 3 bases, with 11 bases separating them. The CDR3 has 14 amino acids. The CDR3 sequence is CSARDAGRYTEAFF. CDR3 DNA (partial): TGCAGTGCTAGAGATGCTGGCCGTTACACTGAA.